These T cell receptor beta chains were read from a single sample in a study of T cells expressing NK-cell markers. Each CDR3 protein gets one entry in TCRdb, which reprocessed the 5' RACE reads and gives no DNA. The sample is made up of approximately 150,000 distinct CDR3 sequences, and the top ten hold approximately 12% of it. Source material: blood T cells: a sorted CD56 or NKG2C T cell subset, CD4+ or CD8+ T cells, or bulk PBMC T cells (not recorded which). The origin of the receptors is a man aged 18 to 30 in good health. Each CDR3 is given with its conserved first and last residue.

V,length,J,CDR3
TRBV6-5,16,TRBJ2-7,CATRAPMNRGPYEQYF
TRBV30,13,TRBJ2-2,CAWSLGQSGELFF
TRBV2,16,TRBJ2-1,CASSESGAISYNEQFF
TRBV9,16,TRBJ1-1,CASSVAYRGTATEAFF
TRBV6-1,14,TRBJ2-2,CASSAGADTGELFF
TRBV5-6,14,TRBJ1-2,CASSTDSPGLGYTF
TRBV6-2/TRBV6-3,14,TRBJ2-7,CASSQGLDVYEQYF
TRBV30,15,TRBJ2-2,CAWSVQGFNTGELFF
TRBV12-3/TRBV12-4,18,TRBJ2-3,CASRGLAGGLIVTDTQYF
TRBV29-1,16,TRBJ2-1,CSVEGVAGGPLDEQFF
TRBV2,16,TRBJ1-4,CASSAGQGLTNEKLFF
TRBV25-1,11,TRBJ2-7,CASRAGYEQYF
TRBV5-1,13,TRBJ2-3,CASSLHPTDTQYF
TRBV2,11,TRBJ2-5,CASDPKETQYF
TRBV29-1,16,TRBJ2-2,CSVEGGTSGSGGELFF
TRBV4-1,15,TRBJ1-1,CASSPGTVVNTEAFF
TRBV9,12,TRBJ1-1,CASSPSTGVAFF
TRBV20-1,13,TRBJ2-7,CSARDAVAYEQYF
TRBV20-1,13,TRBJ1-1,CRPPRLMNTEAFF
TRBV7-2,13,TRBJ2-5,CASNPSLWETQYF
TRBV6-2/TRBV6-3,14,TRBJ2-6,CASLSRTGANVLTF
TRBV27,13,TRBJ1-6,CASRLQGGSPLHF
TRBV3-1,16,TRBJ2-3,CASSSGLAVNTDTQYF
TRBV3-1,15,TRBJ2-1,CASSQETGAPNEQFF
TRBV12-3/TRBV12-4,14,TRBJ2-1,CASMAREALNEQFF
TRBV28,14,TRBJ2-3,CASIPGVITDTQYF
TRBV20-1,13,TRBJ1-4,CSATSGIGQKLFF
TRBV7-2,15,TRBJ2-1,CASSLGTDIYNEQFF
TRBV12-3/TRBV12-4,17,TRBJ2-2,CASSPGLAGGATGELFF
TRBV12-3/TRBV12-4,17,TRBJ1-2,CASSLTSIQVTHYGYTF
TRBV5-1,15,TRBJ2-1,CASSLGTSTYNEQFF
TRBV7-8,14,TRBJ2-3,CASSLMGGTDTQYF
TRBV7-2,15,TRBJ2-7,CASSSIAGLAHEQYF
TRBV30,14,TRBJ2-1,CAWSAGRSYNEQFF
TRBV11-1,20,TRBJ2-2,CASSSTTPGLAGSIGGELFF
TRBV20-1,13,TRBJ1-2,CSARDKKNYGYTF
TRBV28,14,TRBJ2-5,CASTHGGAQETQYF
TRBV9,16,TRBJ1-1,CASSGGTGGVNTEAFF
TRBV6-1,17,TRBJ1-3,CASSEAGFSGDGNTIYF
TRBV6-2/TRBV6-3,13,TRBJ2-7,CASSYSWKYEQYF
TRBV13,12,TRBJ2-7,CASGVGAYEQYF
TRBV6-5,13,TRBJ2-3,CASSYVLTDTQYF
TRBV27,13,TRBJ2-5,CASSLSGALPQYF
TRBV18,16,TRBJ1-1,CASSPSQPGRNTEAFF
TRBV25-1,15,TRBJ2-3,CASSEASGSRDTQYF
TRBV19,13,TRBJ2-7,CASSIIWGYEQYF
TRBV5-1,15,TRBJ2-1,CASSLAETGGNEQFF
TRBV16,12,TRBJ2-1,CASSQSAFEQFF
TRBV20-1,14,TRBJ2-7,CSARAQETFYEQYF
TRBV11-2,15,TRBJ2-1,CASSHPAGGQNEQFF
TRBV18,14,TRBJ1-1,CASSPGGSNTEAFF
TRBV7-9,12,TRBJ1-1,CASSLNAAEAFF
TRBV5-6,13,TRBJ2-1,CASEDSPYNEQFF
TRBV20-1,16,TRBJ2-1,CSARYPDQSSYNEQFF
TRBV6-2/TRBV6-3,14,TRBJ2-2,CASSPSTNTGELFF
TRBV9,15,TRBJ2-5,CASSADPAIRETQYF
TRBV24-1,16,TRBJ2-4,CATSDPMDIAGHIQYF
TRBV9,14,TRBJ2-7,CASSGQGGVNEQYF
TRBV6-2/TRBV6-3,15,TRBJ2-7,CASSLQREAAYEQYF
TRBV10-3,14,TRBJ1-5,CAIRGQGGNQPQHF